A single sample is the source of the 21 T cell receptor beta chains below, sequenced in a study of shared clonotypes between healthy human individuals (dated by TCRdb to 2019 to 2021). Library preparation employed the immunoSEQ multiplex PCR assay. The immuneACCESS repertoire file appears here via TCRdb, limited to in-frame rearrangements. These files lack a portion of the clones; in checked studies, under half of the deficit traces to unresolved V genes, and the cause of the others is not known. For this sample the table gives about 480,000 clones, of which 79% were detected only once. Together, the top ten hold approximately 13% of the sample. Sequencing was carried out using PBMCs. These TCRs come from a woman in her 40s in good health. Some clones in this sample may be carry-over from other donors' samples.

The chain employs TRBV6-1 and TRBJ1-4; 9 bases agree with TRBD1. J was trimmed by 4 bases and V by 5 bases; bases with no gene match: 5. Germline CDR1 reads MNHNS; CDR2 reads SASEGT. This CDR3 region has 15 residues. The CDR3: CASSRGQGINEKLFF. The CDR3 DNA reads TGTGCCAGCAGTAGGGGACAGGGAATTAATGAAAAACTGTTTTTT.

The V call is TRBV7-6, the J call TRBJ2-7; TRBD2 aligns across 7 bases. Germline CDR1 and CDR2: SGHVS and FNYEAQ. Unmatched junction bases numbered 8, after V lost 4 bases and J lost 2 bases. This CDR3 is built from 15 residues. The CDR3 nucleotides read TGTGCCAGCAGCTCTAACAGCGGGACCGCCTACGAGCAGTACTTC. This sequence encodes CASSSNSGTAYEQYF.

The chain links TRBV27 to TRBJ2-4; D gene uncertain. V was pared by 5 bases and J by 1 base, with 6 bases between. The length of the CDR3 is 13 residues. Per germline, CDR1 MNHEY and CDR2 SMNVEV (reference sequence). This chain's CDR3 is CASSPNAKNIQYF. The CDR3 DNA is TGTGCCAGCAGTCCGAACGCCAAAAACATTCAGTACTTC.

DNA of the CDR3: TGCAGCGTCTCGACCCAGGGCGAGCAGTACTTC. Its protein is CSVSTQGEQYF. The J gene is TRBJ2-7, the V gene TRBV29-1; D possibly corresponds to TRBD1 (5 bases). The CDR3 consists of 11 residues. Trimming left V 6 bases short and J 6 bases short, with 12 bases between. Germline assignment: CDR1 SQVTM and CDR2 ANQGSEA.

The chain has TRBV29-1 and TRBJ1-4; the match to TRBD1 covers 8 bases. Germline trimming cut 7 bases from V and 8 bases from J; bases unmatched to any gene: 6. This CDR3 is 12 amino acids long. The germline V gene encodes CDR1 SQVTM and CDR2 ANQGSEA. The CDR3 reads CSGGQGGEKLFF. CDR3 coding DNA: TGCAGCGGAGGACAGGGCGGCGAAAAACTGTTTTTT.

The chain employs TRBV7-9 and TRBJ2-1, with 8 bases lining up with TRBD1. Germline-derived CDR1 and CDR2 are SEHNR and FQNEAQ (reference sequence). This CDR3 spans 15 amino acids. V lost 5 bases to trimming and J lost 2 bases; unmatched junction nucleotides: 5. The CDR3 DNA is TGTGCCAGCAGCACTCGGACAGGGCCCTACAATGAGCAGTTCTTC. Translation: CASSTRTGPYNEQFF.

The chain recombines TRBV6-5 with TRBJ2-7; 8 nucleotides match TRBD2. The ends lost 0 bases at V and 6 bases at J; junction bases unmatched: 7. The CDR3 has 15 amino acids. Looked up from germline, CDR1 is MNHEY and CDR2 is SVGAGI. CDR3 sequence (DNA): TGTGCCAGCAGTTACTCGCCAGGCGGGAGGTCCGAGCAGTACTTC. It codes for CASSYSPGGRSEQYF.

This clone occurred many times. Other DNA sequences of this sample code for an identical CDR3. The chain couples TRBV19 to TRBJ2-7, with 9 bases that match TRBD2. The CDR3 extends over 14 amino acids. Germline CDR1 LNHDA, CDR2 SQIVND (reference sequence). The trim removed 4 bases at V and 4 bases at J, leaving 5 bases unmatched. The CDR3 loop is CASSTPGLAYEQYF. The CDR3 bases are TGTGCCAGTAGTACACCGGGACTAGCTTACGAGCAGTACTTC.

V and J are TRBV4-2 and TRBJ2-1; 8 bases are a match to TRBD2. Germline V gives CDR1 LGHNA, CDR2 YNFKEQ. V shed 2 bases and J 4 bases; nucleotides not matched to a gene: 16. The length of the CDR3 is 19 residues. DNA for the CDR3: TGTGCCAGCAGCCAAAGTTCAGGGTTTAGCGGGAATCCTTACAATGAGCAGTTCTTC. Translating gives CASSQSSGFSGNPYNEQFF.

The chain combines TRBV7-2 with TRBJ2-1; 13 nucleotides align to TRBD2. The CDR3 length is 15 residues. CDR1 and CDR2 (germline): SGHTA, FQGNSA. Germline trimming cut 5 bases from V and 9 bases from J; bases unmatched to any gene: 7. The CDR3 DNA follows: TGTGCCAGCAGCCCCAGGACTAGCGGGAGTGGTGAGCAGTTCTTC. Translating gives CASSPRTSGSGEQFF.

The chain combines TRBV11-3 with TRBJ2-1; D unclear. This CDR3 comprises 13 residues. V gave up 5 bases and J gave up 3 bases, with 8 bases separating them. CDR1 is SGHNT and CDR2 is YENEEA in the germline V gene. The CDR3 reads CASSPNNYNEQFF. The CDR3 DNA follows: TGTGCCAGCAGCCCGAATAACTACAATGAGCAGTTCTTC.

V usage is TRBV9 and J usage is TRBJ2-3; the D gene is possibly TRBD2 (5 bases). The germline V gene has CDR1 SGDLS and CDR2 YYNGEE. With 8 bases removed from V and 0 bases from J, the gap between germline ends came to 16 bases. The CDR3 runs to 15 residues. The CDR3 region is CASGRGSASTDTQYF. The CDR3 nucleotides read TGTGCCAGTGGACGAGGGAGTGCTAGCACAGATACGCAGTATTTT.

This chain links TRBV7-2 with TRBJ1-1; D possibly corresponds to TRBD1 (5 bases). Germline values: CDR1 SGHTA, CDR2 FQGNSA. With 3 bases removed from V and 3 bases from J, the gap between germline ends came to 11 bases. The CDR3 totals 14 residues. The CDR3, as DNA: TGTGCCAGCAGCTTTAGGGGTGGGGACACTGAAGCTTTCTTT. Translated, it gives CASSFRGGDTEAFF.

The chain is built from TRBV18 and TRBJ2-1; a possible D gene is TRBD2 (5 bases). CDR1 KGHSH and CDR2 LQKENI come from the germline V gene. The CDR3 has 16 residues. Trimming removed 3 bases from V and 4 bases from J, with 16 bases in between. In DNA, the CDR3 is TGTGCCAGCTCACCCCTTGTCGCGGGCGCTTACAATGAGCAGTTCTTC. Protein sequence: CASSPLVAGAYNEQFF.

V is TRBV11-1 and J is TRBJ2-2; 7 bases are shared with TRBD2. V was pared by 5 bases and J by 8 bases, with 14 bases of the junction left unmatched. From germline, CDR1 is SGHAT and CDR2 FQDESV (reference sequence). This CDR3 contains 16 residues. The CDR3 is CASSPRTSSGAGELFF. The CDR3 DNA reads TGTGCCAGCAGCCCTAGGACTTCTAGCGGAGCTGGGGAGCTGTTTTTT.

V usage is TRBV7-9 and J usage is TRBJ2-1; D unresolved. The germline V gene encodes CDR1 SEHNR and CDR2 FQNEAQ (reference sequence). The germline V and J ends were trimmed by 1 base and 5 bases, with 9 bases remaining between them. This CDR3 is built from 14 residues. The CDR3 protein is CASSLGSPNNEQFF. The CDR3 DNA reads TGTGCCAGCAGCTTAGGGAGTCCGAACAATGAGCAGTTCTTC.

This clone was seen only once. The chain uses TRBV6-5 and TRBJ2-7, with 8 nucleotides matching TRBD1. The CDR3 runs to 14 residues. The V segment lost 5 bases and the J segment 5 bases; nucleotides outside the gene matches: 8. Per germline, CDR1 MNHEY and CDR2 SVGAGI. As DNA, the CDR3 is TGTGCCAGCAGTCGCGGACAGGGCCGGGACGAGCAGTACTTC. It translates to CASSRGQGRDEQYF.

The chain has TRBV7-6 and TRBJ2-2; D possibly matches TRBD1 or TRBD2 (5 bases each). Trimming stripped 5 bases from V and 6 bases from J, with 7 bases between. In germline, CDR1 is SGHVS, CDR2 FNYEAQ. The CDR3 is 12 amino acids. DNA of the CDR3: TGTGCCAGCAGCCTGGGGGCCGGGGAGCTGTTTTTT. This encodes CASSLGAGELFF.

J is TRBJ2-3 and V is TRBV19, with D maybe TRBD2 (6 bases). Per the germline V gene, CDR1 is LNHDA and CDR2 is SQIVND (reference sequence). The CDR3 covers 14 residues. Trimming removed 8 bases from V and 6 bases from J, with 18 bases in between. Written as DNA, the CDR3 is TGTGCCAGTTCGGTCGGGAGTCTGGCCGATACGCAGTATTTT. Amino acids: CASSVGSLADTQYF.

This chain joins TRBV30 and TRBJ2-7; the D gene could be TRBD1 or TRBD2 (5 bases each). The CDR3 contains 12 residues. Trimming took 2 bases from V and 5 from J, leaving 10 bases between them. Per germline, CDR1 GTSNPN and CDR2 SVGIG (reference sequence). The CDR3 nucleotides read TGTGCCTGGAGTCTGAGGGGCGACGAGCAGTACTTC. Translated: CAWSLRGDEQYF. Complete variable domain (other parts from reference TRBV30 and TRBJ2-7): SQTIHQWPATLVQPVGSPLSLECTVEGTSNPNLYWYRQAAGRGLQLLFYSVGIGQISSEVPQNLSASRPQDRQFILSSKKLLLSDSGFYLCAWSLRGDEQYFGPGTRLTVT.

CDR3 nucleotides: TGTGCCAGCAGCCAAGGGACTAGCGGGAGGGCCGCTGAGCAGTTCTTC. This encodes CASSQGTSGRAAEQFF. V gene TRBV4-2 combines with J gene TRBJ2-1, with 15 bases matching TRBD2. CDR1 is LGHNA, CDR2 YNFKEQ, per germline. J lost 9 bases, V lost 1 base, and 4 bases had no gene match. The CDR3 covers 16 residues.